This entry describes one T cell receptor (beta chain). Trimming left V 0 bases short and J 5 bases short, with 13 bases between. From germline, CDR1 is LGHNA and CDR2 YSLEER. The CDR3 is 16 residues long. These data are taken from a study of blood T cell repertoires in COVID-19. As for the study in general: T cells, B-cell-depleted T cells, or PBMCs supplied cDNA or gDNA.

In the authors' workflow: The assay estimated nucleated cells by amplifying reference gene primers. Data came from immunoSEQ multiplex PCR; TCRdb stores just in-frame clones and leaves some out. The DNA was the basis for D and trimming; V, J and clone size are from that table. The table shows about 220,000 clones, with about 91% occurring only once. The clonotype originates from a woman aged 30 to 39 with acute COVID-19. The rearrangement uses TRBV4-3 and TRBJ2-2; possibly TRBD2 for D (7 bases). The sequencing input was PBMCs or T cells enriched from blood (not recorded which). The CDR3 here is CASSQEGGRVTGELFF. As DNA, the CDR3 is TGCGCCAGCAGCCAAGAGGGGGGGCGTGTAACCGGGGAGCTGTTTTTT.